The clone carrying this T cell receptor beta chain has at least ten counts. The sample comes from a study of human T cells and chemical hapten exposure. The time point denotes: patch test 2, 6 weeks after DPC sensitization. Treatment: therapeutic diphenylcyclopropenone sensitization with weekly scalp DPC. TCRdb re-called the RACE reads through MiXCR, storing one row per CDR3 protein. This sample yields around 99,000 distinct CDR3 sequences, of which approximately 11% are seen a single time; around 2.1% belongs to the top ten. The receptor was derived from a middle-aged man with alopecia areata. Some clones in this sample may be carry-over from other donors' samples. The sequencing used whole blood, collected in connection with sensitization to the hapten diphenylcyclopropenone (DPC).

CDR3 sequence reads: CASSPISPQDSSSPNYGYTF. CDR3 coding DNA: TGCGCCAGCAGCCCCATTTCCCCCCAGGACAGCTCTTCCCCTAACTATGGCTACACCTTC. The gene calls are TRBV5-1 and TRBJ1-2; possibly TRBD1 for D (6 bases). Germline V gene sequence: CDR1 SGHRS, CDR2 YFSETQ. The germline V and J ends were trimmed by 4 bases and 0 bases, with 28 bases remaining between them. CDR3 size: 20 residues.